Below are 29 T cell receptor beta chains sequenced from a single sample in a study of blood T cell repertoires in COVID-19. Sequencing was performed with immunoSEQ multiplex PCR; in TCRdb, only in-frame clones are kept and a portion is missing. The sample yields 200,000 to 300,000 clones, about 86% seen once. Sequenced material: peripheral blood. The source is a man older than 75 with acute or convalescent COVID-19.

This clone was detected only once. The rearrangement uses TRBV5-1 and TRBJ2-7, with D tentatively TRBD2 (5 bases). The CDR3 length is 13 residues. V dropped 0 bases and J dropped 7 bases, with 11 bases sitting between them. Germline-derived CDR1 and CDR2 are SGHRS and YFSETQ. CDR3 residues: CASSLVSGREQYF. The CDR3 coding sequence is TGCGCCAGCAGCTTGGTATCGGGGAGAGAGCAGTACTTC.

This clone came up a few times. The V call is TRBV30, the J call TRBJ2-7; D remains unclear. This CDR3 comprises 12 residues. Trimming cost V 1 base and J 3 bases, with 7 bases left between them. Germline CDR1 is GTSNPN and CDR2 is SVGIG (reference sequence). In nucleotides, the CDR3 is TGTGCCTGGAGTGAGTTTAGCTACGAGCAGTACTTC. Protein sequence: CAWSEFSYEQYF.

The rearrangement joins TRBV30 to TRBJ2-5; a possible D gene is TRBD2 (5 bases). CDR3 length: 13 residues. Germline CDR1 reads GTSNPN; CDR2 reads SVGIG (reference sequence). V was clipped by 2 bases and J by 5 bases, with 12 bases between them. The CDR3 protein is CAWSPGVGETQYF. CDR3 nucleotide sequence: TGTGCCTGGAGTCCCGGGGTCGGGGAGACCCAGTACTTC. Variable domain in full (rest from reference TRBV30 and TRBJ2-5): SQTIHQWPATLVQPVGSPLSLECTVEGTSNPNLYWYRQAAGRGLQLLFYSVGIGQISSEVPQNLSASRPQDRQFILSSKKLLLSDSGFYLCAWSPGVGETQYFGPGTRLLVL.

J is TRBJ2-1 and V is TRBV6-2 or TRBV6-3; 13 bases are a match to TRBD2. The junction had 3 bases not matched to a gene; V was cut back by 3 bases and J by 4 bases. The CDR3 extends over 16 amino acids. Germline CDR1 is MNHEY and CDR2 is SVGEGT. This chain's CDR3 is CASSYLTSGGYNEQFF. DNA for the CDR3: TGTGCCAGCAGTTATTTGACTAGCGGGGGGTACAATGAGCAGTTCTTC.

The chain combines TRBV9 with TRBJ2-4; 7 nucleotides align to TRBD1. Germline CDR1 is SGDLS and CDR2 is YYNGEE. The CDR3 runs 16 residues. Trimming at V came to 2 bases and at J to 2 bases, leaving 7 bases not matched to a gene. The CDR3: CASSVGAGGTKNIQYF. The CDR3 DNA follows: TGTGCCAGCAGCGTGGGAGCAGGGGGAACCAAAAACATTCAGTACTTC.

The chain couples TRBV6-5 to TRBJ1-4; 9 nucleotides align to TRBD1. The germline V gene has CDR1 MNHEY and CDR2 SVGAGI. The CDR3 sequence is 14 residues long. V was clipped by 6 bases and J by 7 bases; unmatched bases: 6. The CDR3 here is CASRLQGAGEKLFF. In DNA, the CDR3 is TGTGCCAGCAGATTACAGGGGGCCGGTGAAAAACTGTTTTTT.

This clone was seen many times. This sequence joins TRBV7-9 and TRBJ2-5; 11 bases are shared with TRBD1. Trimming removed 1 base from V and 5 bases from J; junction bases left unmatched: 6. Germline V gene lookup returns CDR1 SEHNR and CDR2 FQNEAQ (reference sequence). The length of the CDR3 is 16 residues. CDR3 region: CASSLEGTGGWETQYF. The CDR3 DNA reads as TGTGCCAGCAGCTTAGAAGGGACAGGGGGTTGGGAGACCCAGTACTTC.

This chain connects TRBV18 to TRBJ2-3; TRBD1 is a possible D gene (5 bases). The CDR3 runs 13 residues. V was clipped by 3 bases and J by 3 bases, with 7 bases between them. Germline CDR1 and CDR2: KGHSH and LQKENI. The CDR3 region has the DNA TGTGCCAGCTCACCCGCAGGGACAGATACGCAGTATTTT. Protein sequence: CASSPAGTDTQYF. The whole variable domain, remainder taken from reference TRBV18 and TRBJ2-3, is NAGVMQNPRHLVRRRGQEARLRCSPMKGHSHVYWYRQLPEEGLKFMVYLQKENIIDESGMPKERFSAEFPKEGPSILRIQQVVRGDSAAYFCASSPAGTDTQYFGPGTRLTVL.

The chain links TRBV6-1 to TRBJ2-4; 10 bases map to TRBD1. V shed 4 bases, J shed 1 base, and the junction held 10 bases outside the gene matches. The CDR3 is 18 residues long. Germline CDR1 reads MNHNS; CDR2 reads SASEGT. The DNA of the CDR3 is TGTGCCAGCAGTGTGGGGACAGGGGCTCCGAAGGCCAAAAACATTCAGTACTTC. Translated: CASSVGTGAPKAKNIQYF.

The V call is TRBV11-3, the J call TRBJ1-5, with TRBD1 as a possible D gene (5 bases). With 1 base removed from V and 1 base from J, the gap between germline ends came to 17 bases. The CDR3 contains 18 residues. Germline loops: CDR1 SGHNT, CDR2 YENEEA. CDR3 DNA: TGTGCCAGCAGCTTAGCTGGCTGCGGGGGTTTCAGCAATCAGCCCCAGCATTTT. This translates into CASSLAGCGGFSNQPQHF.

The V and J genes are TRBV30 and TRBJ1-3; 9 bases agree with TRBD1. The length of the CDR3 is 14 residues. V lost 4 bases and J lost 4; bases outside the gene matches: 5. The germline V gene encodes CDR1 GTSNPN and CDR2 SVGIG (reference sequence). Here the CDR3 DNA reads TGTGCCTGGACCGGGACAGGGCTCGGAAACACCATATATTTT. This sequence encodes CAWTGTGLGNTIYF.

The chain has TRBV3-1 (or the pseudogene TRBV3-2) and TRBJ1-1; tentative D call: TRBD1 (6 bases). Germline loops: CDR1 LGHDT, CDR2 YNNKEL (reference sequence). Trimming took off 0 bases at V and 3 bases at J, with 14 bases between the two ends. The CDR3 runs to 16 residues. Here the CDR3 DNA reads TGTGCCAGCAGCCAAGACTATTACAGGGAGTACACTGAAGCTTTCTTT. Amino acids: CASSQDYYREYTEAFF.

The DNA for the CDR3 is TGTGCCAGCAGTCTTACAGGGTTCGGGGAGCTGTTTTTT. Protein product: CASSLTGFGELFF. The chain couples TRBV2 to TRBJ2-2; TRBD1 is a possible D gene (6 bases). The CDR3 is made up of 13 amino acids. V lost 5 bases to trimming and J lost 7 bases, with 11 bases between them. Germline V gene data show CDR1 as SNHLY and CDR2 as FYNNEI.

The chain is built from TRBV7-2 and TRBJ2-1; 8 bases are a match to TRBD2. Trimming cost V 3 bases and J 6 bases; bases outside gene matches: 7. There are 15 residues in the CDR3. Germline CDR1 SGHTA, CDR2 FQGNSA. The CDR3 here is CASSFGGGMVNEQFF. Here the CDR3 DNA reads TGTGCCAGCAGCTTTGGCGGGGGGATGGTCAATGAGCAGTTCTTC.

The chain carries TRBV13 and TRBJ1-2, with D perhaps matching TRBD1 (5 bases). From germline, CDR1 is PRHDT and CDR2 FYEKMQ (reference sequence). There are 15 residues in the CDR3. V dropped 5 bases and J dropped 4 bases, with 17 bases sitting between them. In DNA, the CDR3 is TGTGCCAGCAGCCCAAGACGGGACTTAGGCTATGGCTACACCTTC. Protein sequence: CASSPRRDLGYGYTF.

The chain links TRBV6-5 to TRBJ1-1, with TRBD1 identical over 7 bases. The germline V gene has CDR1 MNHEY and CDR2 SVGAGI. The CDR3 spans 12 residues. Losses at the gene ends were 2 bases for V and 12 bases for J; bases not matched to a gene: 6. CDR3 protein: CASSYRTGPPFF. The CDR3 region has the DNA TGTGCCAGCAGTTACAGGACAGGACCCCCTTTCTTT.

V and J are TRBV9 and TRBJ2-1; tentative D call: TRBD1 (5 bases). Trimming shortened V by 6 bases and J by 10 bases, and 20 bases separated the two germline ends. Germline lookup yields CDR1 SGDLS and CDR2 YYNGEE. The CDR3 consists of 14 residues. The DNA for the CDR3 is TGTGCCAGCACCGCCTCCTTGGGGCGGTCCGAGCAGTTCTTC. It codes for CASTASLGRSEQFF.

The chain combines TRBV7-9 with TRBJ2-7; 11 bases map to TRBD2. With V trimmed by 4 bases and J by 1 base, 3 bases remained unmatched. Per germline, CDR1 SEHNR and CDR2 FQNEAQ (reference sequence). The CDR3 runs 15 residues. The CDR3 region is CASSSSGGRSYEQYF. CDR3 DNA sequence: TGTGCCAGCAGCTCTAGCGGGGGGCGTTCCTACGAGCAGTACTTC.

The chain has TRBV30 and TRBJ2-5; 7 nucleotides match TRBD1. Germline assignment: CDR1 GTSNPN and CDR2 SVGIG (reference sequence). Losses at the gene ends were 5 bases for V and 2 bases for J; bases not matched to a gene: 5. CDR3 length: 13 residues. CDR3 residues: CAWARDRQETQYF. DNA of the CDR3: TGTGCCTGGGCGAGGGACAGACAAGAGACCCAGTACTTC.

This chain links TRBV2 with TRBJ1-2; 7 bases are a match to TRBD1. The CDR3 length is 14 residues. The ends lost 2 bases at V and 4 bases at J; junction bases unmatched: 4. Germline V gene sequence: CDR1 SNHLY, CDR2 FYNNEI. The CDR3 loop reads CASSERQGAYGYTF. CDR3 in DNA: TGTGCCAGCAGTGAAAGACAGGGAGCCTATGGCTACACCTTC.

The rearrangement links TRBV19 to TRBJ1-2, with TRBD1 matching 7 bases. J gave up 4 bases and V 4 bases, and 12 bases lay outside the gene matches. Germline lookup yields CDR1 LNHDA and CDR2 SQIVND (reference sequence). The CDR3 totals 16 residues. The CDR3 loop is CASSKGATTGSYGYTF. The CDR3 region has the DNA TGTGCCAGTAGTAAGGGGGCAACCACAGGTTCCTATGGCTACACCTTC.

This clone was counted a single time. The rearrangement uses TRBV19 and TRBJ1-3; no reliable D call. The CDR3 covers 12 residues. Germline V CDR1 and CDR2: LNHDA, SQIVND (reference sequence). V gave up 6 bases and J gave up 0 bases, with 3 bases separating them. CDR3 nucleotides: TGTGCCAGTAGCCACTCTGGAAACACCATATATTTT. Translated: CASSHSGNTIYF.

This rearrangement joins TRBV10-3 to TRBJ2-7, with TRBD2 matching over 9 bases. In germline, CDR1 is ENHRY, CDR2 SYGVKD. The CDR3 is made up of 14 amino acids. V dropped 10 bases and J dropped 2; count of bases not matched to a gene: 9. The CDR3 sequence is CATLNSGRAYEQYF. Here the CDR3 DNA reads TGTGCCACCTTAAATAGCGGGAGAGCCTACGAGCAGTACTTC.

The chain couples TRBV5-5 to TRBJ2-7, with D possibly TRBD1 on 5 matching bases. The CDR3 covers 14 residues. V lost 0 bases and J lost 4, with 11 bases in between. Germline-derived CDR1 and CDR2 are SGHKS and YYEKEE (reference sequence). CDR3 DNA: TGTGCCAGCAGCTTGGGGCAGGGATTATACGAGCAGTACTTC. This codes for CASSLGQGLYEQYF.

The chain combines TRBV7-9 with TRBJ2-7; 9 bases are a match to TRBD2. V shed 3 bases, J shed 6 bases, and the junction held 3 bases outside the gene matches. CDR3 size: 13 residues. Germline CDR1 SEHNR, CDR2 FQNEAQ (reference sequence). CDR3 sequence: CASSLLAGSEQYF. DNA for the CDR3: TGTGCCAGCAGCTTGCTAGCGGGGAGCGAGCAGTACTTC.

This chain connects TRBV5-1 to TRBJ2-3; the match to TRBD1 covers 8 bases. V lost 3 bases to trimming and J lost 3 bases; unmatched junction nucleotides: 3. The CDR3 consists of 14 residues. CDR1 and CDR2 from the germline V gene are SGHRS and YFSETQ. CDR3 protein: CASSSGQGTDTQYF. The CDR3 nucleotides read TGCGCCAGCAGCTCCGGACAGGGTACAGATACGCAGTATTTT.

The chain recombines TRBV9 with TRBJ1-6, with D possibly TRBD1 on 6 matching bases. V was trimmed by 3 bases and J by 10 bases, leaving 14 bases between them. Per the germline V gene, CDR1 is SGDLS and CDR2 is YYNGEE. This CDR3 has 14 residues. The CDR3 loop reads CASSGPTGNSPLHF. The DNA of the CDR3 is TGTGCCAGCAGCGGCCCAACAGGGAACTCACCCCTCCACTTT.

The chain couples TRBV2 to TRBJ1-5; D gene uncertain. The germline V and J ends were trimmed by 4 bases and 7 bases, with 14 bases remaining between them. Germline CDR1 SNHLY, CDR2 FYNNEI. The CDR3 extends over 14 amino acids. The CDR3 nucleotides read TGTGCCAGCAGTGGGTTCAGAGGGAGACAGCCCCAGCATTTT. It yields the protein CASSGFRGRQPQHF.

V and J are TRBV11-2 and TRBJ2-7, with D possibly matching TRBD1 (7 bases). The CDR3 runs to 13 residues. V was shortened by 6 bases and J by 5 bases, with 14 bases between the two germline ends. Germline V CDR1 and CDR2: SGHAT, FQNNGV. In DNA form, the CDR3 reads TGTGCCAGCAGGTTCAGGGGGGACCACGAGCAGTACTTC. It yields the protein CASRFRGDHEQYF.